This TCR beta chain was identified in a study of T cell responses to AZD1222 COVID-19 vaccine. Regarding the study as a whole: Unmutated variant regions reportedly attract nearly half of all spike-specific TCRs.

Assay: immunoSEQ multiplex PCR; the TCRdb copy retains only in-frame clones and omits some. This table has 80,000 to 90,000 clones, around 91% appearing once. This CDR3 comprises 15 residues. Germline loops: CDR1 MNHNS, CDR2 SASEGT. The J segment lost 3 bases and the V segment lost 3 bases, leaving 2 bases of the junction unmatched. Notes on this clone: Its specificity is unknown.

Sequencing used peripheral blood, obtained on day 0 of MenACWY control vaccination. The rearrangement links TRBV6-1 to TRBJ1-6, with 7 bases identical to TRBD1. The clonotype originates from an adult in good health. CDR3 nucleotides: TGTGCCAGCAGTGAGGGACAGCTCTATAATTCACCCCTCCACTTT. Amino acids: CASSEGQLYNSPLHF.